The rows below give T cell receptor beta chains drawn from one sample of a study of vaccination and CD4 T cells after COVID-19. For these receptors, no antigen is known. TCRdb reprocessed the PCR reads with MiXCR, giving one entry per CDR3 protein. In the table there are 8,500 to 14,000 distinct CDR3 sequences, 44% of which are singletons. The sequenced material came from CD4+ T cells from blood, cultured in vitro. Receptors originate from a human donor who had recovered from COVID-19. CDR3s include the opening cysteine and the closing phenylalanine or tryptophan. D genes are given only for firm matches. Clone size appears in some rows only: once, few, many, or a class for an expanded clone.

TRBJ1-2	NA	TRBD1	TRBV7-2	TGTGCCAGCAGCAGGGCAGGGGGAGGGAACTATGGCAACACCTTC	CASSRAGGGNYGNTF
TRBJ1-1	few	NA	TRBV30	TGTGTCTGGAGTGCCCTGGGGTTTACCGCTGAAGCTTTCTTT	CVWSALGFTAEAFF
TRBJ2-3	NA	TRBD1	TRBV12-5	TGTGCTAGTGGTAGGGGGACAGGGGTAAGCACAGATACGCAGTATTTT	CASGRGTGVSTDTQYF
TRBJ1-5	few	NA	TRBV6-1	TGTGCCAGTGCTCAGGGCTATAGCAATCAGCCCCAGCATTTT	CASAQGYSNQPQHF
TRBJ1-1	few	NA	TRBV12-3/TRBV12-4	TGTGCCAGCAGTTTCGGCAGAGCCAACACTGAAGCTTTCTTT	CASSFGRANTEAFF
TRBJ1-2	few	NA	TRBV20-1	TGCAGTGCGCCCGACACCGCTCGGGGTGGCTACACCTTC	CSAPDTARGGYTF
TRBJ1-5	few	NA	TRBV6-1	TGTGCCAGCAGCCGATCTCAGGGTAGGGGCAATCAGCCCCAGCATTTT	CASSRSQGRGNQPQHF
TRBJ2-7	NA	NA	TRBV21-1	TGTGCCAGCAGCGACCTTACAGGAGAAAGCTACGAGCAGTACTTC	CASSDLTGESYEQYF
TRBJ2-7	NA	TRBD1	TRBV7-9	TGTGCCAGCAGCTTAGGACAGGGGAACTACGAGCAGTACTTC	CASSLGQGNYEQYF
TRBJ2-1	NA	NA	TRBV12-3/TRBV12-4	TGTGCCAGCAGTTTGTCCCAGCATGAGCAGTTCTTC	CASSLSQHEQFF
TRBJ2-1	few	NA	TRBV20-1	TGCAGTGCTAGAGCCGACCACTCCCCGTTCTTC	CSARADHSPFF
TRBJ1-1	few	TRBD1	TRBV5-4	TGTGCCAGCAGAAATGCAAAGGGACAGACGAACACTGAAGCTTTCTTT	CASRNAKGQTNTEAFF
TRBJ2-7	NA	TRBD1	TRBV11-2	TGTGCCAGCAGCGTTTCCTCTCGACAGGGGGCGGCCTACGAGCAGTACTTC	CASSVSSRQGAAYEQYF
TRBJ1-4	once	NA	TRBV15	TGTGCCACCGGACTAGTTGCAACTAATGAAAAACTGTTTTTT	CATGLVATNEKLFF
TRBJ2-7	few	TRBD2	TRBV7-9	TGTGCCAGCAGCCCCGGTCTAGCGGGGGGAGAGCAGTACTTC	CASSPGLAGGEQYF
TRBJ2-5	NA	TRBD2	TRBV5-4	TGTGCCAGCAGCTTGGTGGCGGGGGGGCATGAGACCCAGTACTTC	CASSLVAGGHETQYF
TRBJ1-1	NA	TRBD1	TRBV6-1	TGTGCCAGCAGCACAGGGGGCGCGGGGTTTCGGGCTTTCTTT	CASSTGGAGFRAFF
TRBJ1-1	once	NA	TRBV12-3/TRBV12-4	TGTGCCAGCAGTTTAGTCGGGACAAACACTGAAGCTTTCTTT	CASSLVGTNTEAFF
TRBJ2-5	few	TRBD1	TRBV7-9	TGTGCCAGCAACAGAGGGGGCTTCCCCGAGGGGGAGACCCAGTACTTC	CASNRGGFPEGETQYF
TRBJ1-2	few	NA	TRBV7-2	TGTGCCAGCAGCTTAGAGGGGGATCGAGGCTACACCTTC	CASSLEGDRGYTF
TRBJ1-1	NA	NA	TRBV29-1	TGCAGCGTTGTAGTCACTGAAGCTTTCTTT	CSVVVTEAFF
TRBJ2-3	few	NA	TRBV19	TGTGCCAGTAGTAGCATATTTCCTAGCACAGATACGCAGTATTTT	CASSSIFPSTDTQYF
TRBJ2-2	NA	NA	TRBV5-1	TGCGCCAGCAGTCGAGCCTCTACAGCGAACACCGGGGAGCTGTTTTTT	CASSRASTANTGELFF
TRBJ1-5	few	NA	TRBV19	TGTGCCAGTAGTATAGATCGGGCGGGCGGTCAGCCCCAGCATTTT	CASSIDRAGGQPQHF
TRBJ1-2	NA	TRBD1	TRBV2	TGTGCCAGCAGGGCCGGGACAGCGCACGTCTACACCTTC	CASRAGTAHVYTF
TRBJ1-6	NA	NA	TRBV18	TGTGCCAGCCCACCGTCACAAGCGGACTCACCCCTCCACTTT	CASPPSQADSPLHF
TRBJ1-5	few	NA	TRBV12-3/TRBV12-4	TGTGCCAGCAGTTTCTTGTATCTGGGGTCGCGTTCGAATCAGCCCCAGCATTTT	CASSFLYLGSRSNQPQHF
TRBJ2-5	NA	NA	TRBV11-3	TGTGCCAGCAGCTTAGATCCAGAGACCCAGTACTTC	CASSLDPETQYF
TRBJ2-2	NA	TRBD2	TRBV4-3	TGCGCCAGCAGCCTCGAACGACTAGCGGGGGGGTCTGTTCGCTCCGGGGAGCTGTTTTTT	CASSLERLAGGSVRSGELFF
TRBJ1-2	NA	NA	TRBV9	TGTGCCAGCAGCGTCGCAGGACGGAACTATGGCTACACCTTC	CASSVAGRNYGYTF
TRBJ1-4	NA	NA	TRBV15	TGTGCCACCAGGGGGACTCCTGAAAAACTGTTTTTT	CATRGTPEKLFF
TRBJ1-5	NA	NA	TRBV19	TGTGCCAGTAGTATCCAGGGCTTGTGGAATCAGCCCCAGCATTTT	CASSIQGLWNQPQHF
TRBJ2-3	NA	NA	TRBV19	TGTGCCAGTACATCGGGGGCGCTTTCAGATACGCAGTATTTT	CASTSGALSDTQYF
TRBJ1-2	few	NA	TRBV20-1	TGCAGTGCTACCTCTGGGGAGGTAGGCTACACCTTC	CSATSGEVGYTF
TRBJ2-5	NA	NA	TRBV12-3/TRBV12-4	TGTGCCACCCAAGGGGAGACCCAGTACTTC	CATQGETQYF
TRBJ1-2	NA	NA	TRBV12-3/TRBV12-4	TGTGCCAGCAGTTTGTTTGGCGGCGGCGGCTACACCTTC	CASSLFGGGGYTF
TRBJ2-7	NA	NA	TRBV7-9	TGTGCCAGCAGCCCTCTTTCGGGCTCCTACGAGCAGTACTTC	CASSPLSGSYEQYF
TRBJ1-2	NA	TRBD1	TRBV7-2	TGTGCCAGCAGCTCCGGACAGGGAGGGGGCTATGGCTACACCTTC	CASSSGQGGGYGYTF
TRBJ1-2	NA	NA	TRBV6-5	TGTGCCAGCAGTTATTCCCCCCGTGTTGGCGGCTACACCTTC	CASSYSPRVGGYTF
TRBJ1-6	NA	NA	TRBV19	TGTGCCAGTAAAGGAGCCGGGGTTAATTCACCCCTCCACTTT	CASKGAGVNSPLHF
TRBJ1-1	NA	NA	TRBV2	TGTGCCAGCAGCGGAGGGGGGAACACTGAAGCTTTCTTT	CASSGGGNTEAFF
TRBJ1-2	NA	TRBD1	TRBV25-1	TGTGCCAGCAGTGCTCAACAGGGGAGCGGCTACACCTTC	CASSAQQGSGYTF
TRBJ2-7	once	TRBD2	TRBV12-3/TRBV12-4	TGTGCCAGCAGTTTCTCTAGCGGGGGGCCTAGCTCCTACGAGCAGTACTTC	CASSFSSGGPSSYEQYF
TRBJ1-6	NA	NA	TRBV12-2	TGTGCAAGTCGCCTTACAGGGCACAATTCACCCCTCCACTTT	CASRLTGHNSPLHF
TRBJ1-6	NA	TRBD1	TRBV6-1	TGTGCCAGCAGTGAAGGGACAGGCGTAAATTCACCCCTCCACTTT	CASSEGTGVNSPLHF
TRBJ2-7	NA	TRBD2	TRBV12-3/TRBV12-4	TGTGCCAGCAGTTTTGAAGCGGGGGTCGAGCAGTACTTC	CASSFEAGVEQYF
TRBJ2-2	NA	NA	TRBV20-1	TGCAGTGCTAGAGATCTAGCGACCGGGGAGCTGTTTTTT	CSARDLATGELFF
TRBJ1-5	NA	NA	TRBV19	TGTGCCAGTAGTTCCTGGGACATGGGGTCCAATCAGCCCCAGCATTTT	CASSSWDMGSNQPQHF
TRBJ2-5	few	TRBD2	TRBV24-1	TGTGCCACCAGTGATCCGGGGACTAGCGGGGAAGAGACCCAGTACTTC	CATSDPGTSGEETQYF
TRBJ1-5	few	TRBD1	TRBV18	TGTGCCAGCTCACTATTAGCAGGGGGGGACTATCAGCCCCAGCATTTT	CASSLLAGGDYQPQHF
TRBJ1-1	NA	NA	TRBV15	TGTGCCACCAGCAGACGGGTGGCCCTGAACACTGAAGCTTTCTTT	CATSRRVALNTEAFF
TRBJ1-2	NA	NA	TRBV20-1	TGCAGTGCTAGGGGCGACACCTTTGGCTATGGCTACACCTTC	CSARGDTFGYGYTF
TRBJ2-7	NA	TRBD2	TRBV6-1	TGTGCCAGCAGTGAAGTACCTAGCGGCTACGAGCAGTACTTC	CASSEVPSGYEQYF
TRBJ2-7	NA	NA	TRBV6-4	TGTGCCAGCAGTGGAGGGTCCCGTCCCTACGAGCAGTACTTC	CASSGGSRPYEQYF
TRBJ1-2	NA	NA	TRBV6-1	TGTGCCAGCAGTGAATACCTGGGAGGCTACACCTTC	CASSEYLGGYTF
TRBJ1-1	NA	NA	TRBV23-1	TGCGCCAGCAGTCGAAGGGACCCCGGGGCGGGGTACACTGAAGCTTTCTTT	CASSRRDPGAGYTEAFF
TRBJ2-2	NA	TRBD1	TRBV6-1	TGTGCCAGCCCGGGGACAGCTCTAGCCGGGGAGCTGTTTTTT	CASPGTALAGELFF
TRBJ1-2	few	TRBD1	TRBV20-1	TGCAGTGCTAGACCTACGACAGGGGGCATCTGGGGCTACACCTTC	CSARPTTGGIWGYTF
TRBJ2-7	few	TRBD1	TRBV19	TGTGCCAGTAGGGCCGTGGGACAGATATACTACGAGCAGTACTTC	CASRAVGQIYYEQYF